Presented here are 8 T cell receptor beta chains from one specimen sequenced in a study of CD8+ T cells in alopecia areata. Treatment given: oral pan-JAK inhibitor, 5-10 mg twice daily. It was cDNA, reverse transcribed from extracted RNA, that served as the sequencing template. Assay: immunoSEQ multiplex PCR; the TCRdb copy retains only in-frame clones and omits some. The sample includes about 140,000 clones, about 59% seen only once; the top ten take 15% to 20%. The starting material was CD8+ T cells sorted from blood, obtained at week 4, from a patient treated with tofacitinib. The receptors originated from a human donor with alopecia areata.

This clone was seen a few times. The rearrangement links TRBV4-1 to TRBJ2-4; the match to TRBD1 covers 7 bases. The germline V gene encodes CDR1 MGHRA and CDR2 YSYEKL. CDR3 size: 16 residues. Trimming at V came to 1 base and at J to 0 bases, leaving 3 bases not matched to a gene. Here the CDR3 reads CASSQAQGKAKNIQYF. The DNA for the CDR3 is TGCGCCAGCAGCCAAGCACAGGGGAAAGCCAAAAACATTCAGTACTTC.

The chain joins TRBV6-5 to TRBJ2-1, with TRBD2 as a possible D gene (5 bases). V was clipped by 7 bases and J by 6 bases, with 19 bases between them. Germline CDR1 and CDR2: MNHEY and SVGAGI. This CDR3 is built from 15 residues. Here the CDR3 reads CASNLLDEGSNEQFF. CDR3 nucleotide sequence: TGTGCCAGCAACCTATTGGACGAGGGCTCCAATGAGCAGTTCTTC.

The table lists this clone with a count of one. The chain recombines TRBV5-6 with TRBJ1-1, with D perhaps matching TRBD1 (6 bases). V lost 4 bases to trimming and J lost 7 bases, with 17 bases between them. This CDR3 contains 14 residues. Per germline, CDR1 SGHDT and CDR2 YYEEEE. CDR3 in amino acids: CASSITTGRGEAFF. The CDR3 DNA reads TGTGCCAGCAGCATAACTACAGGGAGGGGTGAAGCTTTCTTT.

The chain employs TRBV13 and TRBJ2-7; the match to TRBD2 covers 8 bases. The CDR3 spans 14 residues. V shed 3 bases, J shed 7 bases, and the junction held 8 bases outside the gene matches. Germline V gene lookup returns CDR1 PRHDT and CDR2 FYEKMQ (reference sequence). CDR3 protein: CASSFTGGPGEQYF. For the CDR3, the DNA is TGTGCCAGCAGCTTCACGGGGGGGCCCGGTGAGCAGTACTTC.

The J gene is TRBJ2-2, the V gene TRBV6-5; D remains ambiguous. The CDR3 covers 16 residues. Germline CDR1 MNHEY, CDR2 SVGAGI. With 0 bases removed from V and 3 bases from J, the gap between germline ends came to 11 bases. The DNA for the CDR3 is TGTGCCAGCAGTTACTCGATGGGTCCACACACCGGGGAGCTGTTTTTT. Protein: CASSYSMGPHTGELFF.

The J gene is TRBJ1-2, the V gene TRBV9; TRBD1 aligns across 7 bases. Germline loops: CDR1 SGDLS, CDR2 YYNGEE. The length of the CDR3 is 16 residues. The junction had 16 bases not matched to a gene; V was cut back by 3 bases and J by 8 bases. CDR3 loop: CASSAGTESLLGGYTF. DNA of the CDR3: TGTGCCAGCAGCGCTGGGACAGAGAGCCTCCTCGGGGGCTACACCTTC. The whole variable domain, filled in from reference TRBV9 and TRBJ1-2, reads DSGVTQTPKHLITATGQRVTLRCSPRSGDLSVYWYQQSLDQGLQFLIQYYNGEERAKGNILERFSAQQFPDLHSELNLSSLELGDSALYFCASSAGTESLLGGYTFGSGTRLTVV.

This clone has more than one count but fewer than ten. The V and J genes are TRBV7-2 and TRBJ2-1; 8 nucleotides agree with TRBD1. With 2 bases clipped from V and 5 bases from J, the junction kept 5 bases outside the gene matches. Germline loops: CDR1 SGHTA, CDR2 FQGNSA. The CDR3 is made up of 15 amino acids. CDR3 loop: CASSLRTGHHNEQFF. The CDR3 DNA is TGTGCCAGCAGCTTACGGACAGGGCACCACAATGAGCAGTTCTTC.

The chain carries TRBV7-9 and TRBJ2-5; 10 bases line up with TRBD1. Germline loops: CDR1 SEHNR, CDR2 FQNEAQ (reference sequence). Trimming removed 1 base from V and 3 bases from J; junction bases left unmatched: 8. This CDR3 is built from 17 residues. The CDR3 sequence is CASSLDSTGGAEETQYF. CDR3 sequence (DNA): TGTGCCAGCAGCTTAGATTCGACAGGGGGCGCGGAAGAGACCCAGTACTTC.